One sample yielded the 12 T cell receptor beta chains listed below, sequenced in a study of beta chain features in type 1 diabetes. The isolated RNA, all of it, was reverse transcribed, so expressed TCRB transcripts were what got sequenced. Here immunoSEQ multiplex PCR was the method, and the copy in TCRdb shows in-frame clones only, minus some. The sample includes about 260,000 clones, 20% of them seen just once. Their antigen targets remain unknown. Study outcomes and limitations: In all four CD4+ subsets, TCRB CDR3 length was significantly, moderately reduced in type 1 diabetes.

The specimen sequenced was naive CD4+ T cells from blood. These receptors came from a middle-aged woman with type 1 diabetes.

The table lists this clone with a few counts. V usage is TRBV15 and J usage is TRBJ2-2; no firm D call. Germline loops: CDR1 LNHNV, CDR2 YYDKDF (reference sequence). This CDR3 contains 14 residues. V was shortened by 0 bases and J by 5 bases, with 7 bases between the two germline ends. Here the CDR3 reads CATSREIQTGELFF. CDR3 nucleotides: TGTGCCACCAGCAGAGAAATCCAGACCGGGGAGCTGTTTTTT.

This clone was recorded a few times. This sequence joins TRBV19 and TRBJ1-1, with D maybe TRBD1 (5 bases). Germline CDR1 LNHDA, CDR2 SQIVND (reference sequence). This CDR3 contains 19 residues. V shed 6 bases and J shed 0 bases, with 26 bases lying between them. CDR3 sequence (DNA): TGTGCCAGTAGGCGGGGGAACTACCCTCGGGTGGTTATGAACACTGAAGCTTTCTTT. This gives the protein CASRRGNYPRVVMNTEAFF.

V gene TRBV14 combines with J gene TRBJ2-3; 7 nucleotides agree with TRBD1. The germline V gene has CDR1 SGHDN and CDR2 FVKESK. The CDR3 is made up of 15 amino acids. Trimming cost V 4 bases and J 0 bases; bases outside gene matches: 4. The chain's CDR3 is CASSRETGSTDTQYF. Here the CDR3 DNA reads TGTGCCAGCAGCCGAGAGACAGGGAGCACAGATACGCAGTATTTT.

This clone has a handful of counts. The V call is TRBV27, the J call TRBJ1-2, with a tentative D call TRBD1 (5 bases). The V gene lost 7 bases and the J gene lost 7 bases, with 13 bases spanning the gap. CDR3 length equals 12 residues. Per germline, CDR1 MNHEY and CDR2 SMNVEV (reference sequence). CDR3 sequence: CASKSQGPGYTF. CDR3 sequence (DNA): TGTGCCAGCAAGTCGCAGGGTCCTGGCTACACCTTC.

The chain links TRBV30 to TRBJ2-2; D might be TRBD2 (5 bases). Germline CDR1 is GTSNPN and CDR2 is SVGIG (reference sequence). Trimming stripped 4 bases from V and 2 bases from J, with 14 bases between. CDR3 size: 15 residues. The CDR3 is CAWIRRGPNTGELFF. CDR3 DNA sequence: TGTGCCTGGATTCGAAGAGGGCCCAACACCGGGGAGCTGTTTTTT. The variable domain in full, with the rest retrieved from reference TRBV30 and TRBJ2-2, is SQTIHQWPATLVQPVGSPLSLECTVEGTSNPNLYWYRQAAGRGLQLLFYSVGIGQISSEVPQNLSASRPQDRQFILSSKKLLLSDSGFYLCAWIRRGPNTGELFFGEGSRLTVL.

This clone showed up just a few times. This chain uses TRBV28 with TRBJ1-2; the match to TRBD1 covers 8 bases. With V trimmed by 10 bases and J by 8 bases, 6 bases remained unmatched. Looked up from germline, CDR1 is MDHEN and CDR2 is SYDVKM. The CDR3 spans 11 residues. The CDR3 coding sequence is TGTGCCACCCACAGGGGGAGCGGCTACACCTTC. Translated, it gives CATHRGSGYTF.

The chain carries TRBV19 and TRBJ2-1; tentative D call: TRBD1 (5 bases). Germline loops: CDR1 LNHDA, CDR2 SQIVND (reference sequence). V shed 5 bases and J shed 6 bases, with 11 bases lying between them. CDR3 size: 13 residues. DNA for the CDR3: TGTGCCAGTAGTGGGCAGGGTAGCAATGAGCAGTTCTTC. Protein: CASSGQGSNEQFF. Supplemented by reference TRBV19 and TRBJ2-1, the full variable domain reads DGGITQSPKYLFRKEGQNVTLSCEQNLNHDAMYWYRQDPGQGLRLIYYSQIVNDFQKGDIAEGYSVSREKKESFPLTVTSAQKNPTAFYLCASSGQGSNEQFFGPGTRLTVL.

This clone was observed a few times. The chain links TRBV7-9 to TRBJ2-1, with 9 positions matching TRBD1. The CDR3 consists of 14 residues. Germline values: CDR1 SEHNR, CDR2 FQNEAQ (reference sequence). V lost 3 bases to trimming and J lost 8 bases; unmatched junction nucleotides: 5. CDR3 protein: CASSFGQGFHEQFF. CDR3 sequence (DNA): TGTGCCAGCAGCTTCGGACAGGGGTTCCATGAGCAGTTCTTC.

This sequence joins TRBV19 and TRBJ2-2, with D unresolved. The CDR3 has 12 amino acids. V lost 9 bases, J lost 6 bases, and 11 bases lay in between. Germline loops: CDR1 LNHDA, CDR2 SQIVND (reference sequence). DNA of the CDR3: TGTGCCAGCACCGGGTTAGCCGGGGAGCTGTTTTTT. As protein: CASTGLAGELFF.

J is TRBJ1-5 and V is TRBV29-1, with TRBD1 as a possible D gene (5 bases). Germline V gene data show CDR1 as SQVTM and CDR2 as ANQGSEA. V lost 4 bases and J lost 1, with 11 bases in between. There are 14 residues in the CDR3. The CDR3 sequence: CSVAQGRSNQPQHF. The CDR3 DNA reads as TGCAGCGTTGCTCAGGGTAGGAGCAATCAGCCCCAGCATTTT.

This clone turned up a few times. The rearrangement uses TRBV9 and TRBJ1-1; tentatively, D is TRBD1 (5 bases). Trimming pared 3 bases from V and 4 bases from J, leaving 13 bases between. CDR3 size: 14 residues. Germline V lookup: CDR1 SGDLS, CDR2 YYNGEE. Written as DNA, the CDR3 is TGTGCCAGCAGCGACAGGACAAGCAGCACTGAAGCTTTCTTT. Its translation: CASSDRTSSTEAFF.

This sequence joins TRBV4-3 and TRBJ1-6; no clear D. Trimming took 4 bases from V and 7 from J, leaving 11 bases between them. The CDR3 totals 14 residues. Germline V gene data show CDR1 as LGHNA and CDR2 as YSLEER. The CDR3 nucleotides read TGCGCCAGCAGCCGCGTACAACAGAATTCACCCCTCCACTTT. The encoded protein is CASSRVQQNSPLHF.